This T cell receptor beta chain was retrieved from a study of OX40 agonist ivuxolimab in advanced cancers. Regarding the study in general: Ivuxolimab was a fully human IgG2 agonistic monoclonal antibody targeting the costimulatory receptor OX40 (CD134). Intravenous ivuxolimab was administered to patients every 2 weeks at six dose levels: 0.01, 0.1, 0.3, 1.5, 3 and 10 mg/kg. Three dose-escalation patients achieved partial responses, one with hepatocellular carcinoma and two with cutaneous melanoma. The paper reports the monotherapy dose-escalation portion (N of about 47 patients) of the phase I ivuxolimab trial. Of the approximately 53 patients in dose escalation, about 19 had hepatocellular carcinoma, about 15 had melanoma, 9 had renal cell carcinoma and 9 had head and neck cancer. Prior anti-PD-1, anti-PD-L1 or anti-CTLA-4 therapy was permitted, and checkpoint inhibitors had been received by roughly two fifths of dose-escalation patients. The point of sequencing TCRbeta in the periphery was to test whether ivuxolimab changed TCR sequence diversity and drove clonal T-cell expansion. The dose-escalation cohort was about 83% male with a mean age of about 60 years, ranging from roughly 20 to 80.

Genomic DNA was extracted from sorted cells for sequencing of the TCRbeta CDR3 region. The immunoSEQ Assay was used for sequencing of TCRbeta CDR3 regions. What TCRdb holds here is the immuneACCESS table cut down to in-frame rearrangements. Part of the clones is not present; checked against another copy, under half of the missing clones reflect an unresolved V gene, and the others are unexplained. The sample table lists about 98,000 clones, 93% of them with a count of one. Jointly, the top ten make up over 0.2% of the sample. Broader findings and caveats from the paper: In the 0.1-3.0 mg/kg groups, partial responders were among the patients with the lowest normalized peripheral clonal expansion, particularly in CD8+ T cells. After ivuxolimab, expanded clones were on average more numerous among CD8+ T cells than among CD4+ T cells. Clonal expansion of both CD4+ and CD8+ blood T cells was observed from baseline to week 6 at doses 0.1 to 3.0 mg/kg. Low levels of normalized T-cell clonal expansion were also shown by some nonresponding patients. Antigen specificity was not determined for the clonally expanded peripheral T cells.

Based on the germline V gene, the CDR1 and CDR2 sequences are MDHEN and SYDVKM. Relative to germline, V is missing 5 bases and J is missing 2 bases, with 8 bases of the junction outside any gene match. Measured from the cysteine to the phenylalanine, the CDR3 is 15 residues long. Of all the DNA, just the CDR3 is kept, 45 bases in frame from base 1. Details on this clone: Its antigen is not yet known. No much larger clone exists at a distance of one base, and base qualities are not known.

The trial excluded patients who had a history of autoimmune disease or were on systemic immunosuppression. Peripheral blood for TCR sequencing was collected from all dose cohorts at baseline, on cycle 4 day 1, and on cycle 7 day 1. The samples were drawn from a first-in-human, open-label, multicenter phase I dose-escalation trial of ivuxolimab. The trial enrolled adults with locally advanced or metastatic head and neck squamous cell, hepatocellular, melanoma or renal cell carcinoma. Before TCR sequencing, CD4+ T cells and CD8+ T cells were sorted from peripheral blood as separate populations. The sample consisted of CD4+ or CD8+ T cells sorted from blood, taken in a trial of the OX40 agonist ivuxolimab. The sequence was collected from an adult with an advanced solid tumor such as melanoma, head and neck, liver or kidney cancer. The V and J genes are TRBV28 and TRBJ1-2; 7 middle bases align to TRBD1. This receptor carries the CDR3 CASSISTGVNYGYTF. The nucleotide sequence is TGTGCCAGCAGTATTTCAACAGGGGTAAACTATGGCTACACCTTC.